This T cell receptor beta chain emerged from a study of beta chain features in type 1 diabetes. Study-wide context: Age and gender were similar between patients and healthy donors, as were cell yields. Findings and caveats of the study: Among patients with Type 1 diabetes, TCRB CDR3s were moderately but significantly shorter in every one of the four CD4+ subsets. HLA influence on TCRB rearrangement stayed unresolved here.

Without exception, sorted populations had purity beyond 98%. Expressed TCRB transcripts were sequenced because the isolated RNA had all been reverse transcribed beforehand. Clones were sequenced by immunoSEQ multiplex PCR, and TCRdb holds only the in-frame ones, with some missing. Of about 390,000 clones listed, 8.5% to 10% are singletons. Remarks on this clone: Its antigen is not known.

CDR3 length: 16 residues. The trim removed 4 bases at V and 7 bases at J, leaving 11 bases unmatched. Per the germline V gene, CDR1 is SGHVS and CDR2 is FQNEAQ. V and J are TRBV7-8 and TRBJ2-7, with 12 bases identical to TRBD2. The clonotype originates from a man aged 25-40 years with type 1 diabetes. The specimen was central memory CD4+ T cells from blood. The CDR3 nucleotides read TGTGCCAGCAGCTCAACGACTAGCGGGAGTTGGGGTGAGCAGTACTTC. Its protein is CASSSTTSGSWGEQYF.